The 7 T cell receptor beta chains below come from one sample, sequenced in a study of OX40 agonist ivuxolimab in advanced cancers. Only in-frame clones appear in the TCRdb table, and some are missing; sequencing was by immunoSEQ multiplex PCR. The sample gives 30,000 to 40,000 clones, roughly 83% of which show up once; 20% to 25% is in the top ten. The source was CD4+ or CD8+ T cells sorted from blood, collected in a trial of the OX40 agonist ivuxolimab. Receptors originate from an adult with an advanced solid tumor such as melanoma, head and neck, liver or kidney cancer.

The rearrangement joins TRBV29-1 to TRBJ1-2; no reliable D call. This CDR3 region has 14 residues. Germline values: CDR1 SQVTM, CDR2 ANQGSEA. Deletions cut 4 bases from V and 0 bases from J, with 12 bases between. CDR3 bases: TGCAGCGTTGTCGTCCCGCTGGCTAACTATGGCTACACCTTC. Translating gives CSVVVPLANYGYTF.

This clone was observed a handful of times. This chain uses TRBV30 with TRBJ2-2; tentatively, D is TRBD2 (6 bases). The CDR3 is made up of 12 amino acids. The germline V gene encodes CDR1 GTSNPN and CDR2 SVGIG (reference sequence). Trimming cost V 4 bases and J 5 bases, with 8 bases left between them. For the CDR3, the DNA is TGTGCCTGGATGGGGACTACCGGGGAGCTGTTTTTT. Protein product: CAWMGTTGELFF.

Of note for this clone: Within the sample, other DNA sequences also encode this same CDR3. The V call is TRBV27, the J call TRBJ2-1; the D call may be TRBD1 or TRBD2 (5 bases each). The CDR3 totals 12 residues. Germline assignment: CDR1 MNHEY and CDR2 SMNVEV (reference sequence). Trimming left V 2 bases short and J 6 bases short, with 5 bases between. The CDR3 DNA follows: TGTGCCAGCAGTTTAGGGGGCAATGAGCAGTTCTTC. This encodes CASSLGGNEQFF.

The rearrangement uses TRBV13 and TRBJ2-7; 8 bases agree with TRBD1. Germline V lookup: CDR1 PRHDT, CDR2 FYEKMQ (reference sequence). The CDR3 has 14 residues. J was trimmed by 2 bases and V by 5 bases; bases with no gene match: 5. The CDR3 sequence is CASSTRGQAYEQYF. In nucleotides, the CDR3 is TGTGCCAGCAGCACCCGGGGACAGGCCTACGAGCAGTACTTC.

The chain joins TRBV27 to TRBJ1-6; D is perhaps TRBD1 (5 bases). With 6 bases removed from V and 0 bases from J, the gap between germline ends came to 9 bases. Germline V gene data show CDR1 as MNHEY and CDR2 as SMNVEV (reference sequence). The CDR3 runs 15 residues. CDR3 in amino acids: CASRTDSSYNSPLHF. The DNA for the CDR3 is TGTGCCAGCAGAACAGACAGCTCCTATAATTCACCCCTCCACTTT.

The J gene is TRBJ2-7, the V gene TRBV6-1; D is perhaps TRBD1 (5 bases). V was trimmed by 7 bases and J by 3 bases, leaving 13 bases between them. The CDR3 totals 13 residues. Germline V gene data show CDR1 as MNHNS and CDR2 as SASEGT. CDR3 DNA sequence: TGTGCCAGCAATGACAGATTCGTCTACGAGCAGTACTTC. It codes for CASNDRFVYEQYF.

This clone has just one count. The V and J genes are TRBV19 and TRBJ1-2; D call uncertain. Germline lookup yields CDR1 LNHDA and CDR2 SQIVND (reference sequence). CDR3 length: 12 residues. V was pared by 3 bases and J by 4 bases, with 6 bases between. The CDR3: CASSMSVYGYTF. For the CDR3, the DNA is TGTGCCAGTAGTATGTCGGTCTATGGCTACACCTTC.